A single sample is the source of the 18 T cell receptor beta chains below, sequenced in a study of blood T cell repertoires in COVID-19. The data were produced by immunoSEQ multiplex PCR, yet TCRdb's version contains in-frame clones alone and is incomplete. The data show more than 150,000 clones, roughly 82% seen once. The material sequenced was peripheral blood. The receptors derive from a woman aged 25 to 39 with acute or convalescent COVID-19.

The chain is built from TRBV5-5 and TRBJ2-7; D remains unclear. This CDR3 region has 12 residues. Germline loops: CDR1 SGHKS, CDR2 YYEKEE (reference sequence). Trimming removed 4 bases from V and 0 bases from J, with 5 bases in between. In nucleotides, the CDR3 is TGTGCCAGCAGCGCGAGCTCCTACGAGCAGTACTTC. Its translation is CASSASSYEQYF.

V is TRBV13 and J is TRBJ1-4, with 7 positions matching TRBD1. This CDR3 has 16 amino acids. V was clipped by 2 bases and J by 0 bases; unmatched bases: 3. Germline CDR1 reads PRHDT; CDR2 reads FYEKMQ (reference sequence). For the CDR3, the DNA is TGTGCCAGCAGCTTAAGAAGGGGGCCAACTAATGAAAAACTGTTTTTT. This sequence encodes CASSLRRGPTNEKLFF.

The rearrangement links TRBV27 to TRBJ2-7; possible D gene TRBD2, 5 bases. V lost 6 bases and J 5 bases, leaving 14 bases between the germline ends. Germline-derived CDR1 and CDR2 are MNHEY and SMNVEV (reference sequence). CDR3 length: 13 amino acids. CDR3 sequence reads: CASSRRDQDEQYF. CDR3 nucleotides: TGTGCCAGCAGCCGCCGGGATCAGGACGAGCAGTACTTC.

This chain links TRBV28 with TRBJ2-6; 7 bases agree with TRBD1. The CDR3 extends over 20 amino acids. Per the germline V gene, CDR1 is MDHEN and CDR2 is SYDVKM. V trimming: 7 bases; J trimming: 0 bases; junction bases outside the gene matches: 18. CDR3 sequence reads: CASIGWSRDSRLSGANVLTF. Here the CDR3 DNA reads TGTGCCAGCATAGGATGGTCTCGGGACAGCCGACTCTCTGGGGCCAACGTCCTGACTTTC. Variable domain in full (rest from reference TRBV28 and TRBJ2-6): DVKVTQSSRYLVKRTGEKVFLECVQDMDHENMFWYRQDPGLGLRLIYFSYDVKMKEKGDIPEGYSVSREKKERFSLILESASTNQTSMYLCASIGWSRDSRLSGANVLTFGAGSRLTVL.

The chain joins TRBV28 to TRBJ2-1, with 8 positions matching TRBD2. Germline CDR1 reads MDHEN; CDR2 reads SYDVKM. The ends lost 8 bases at V and 8 bases at J; junction bases unmatched: 8. The CDR3 length is 13 residues. This chain's CDR3 is CASGVVGGDEQFF. CDR3 DNA sequence: TGTGCCAGCGGAGTTGTCGGGGGGGATGAGCAGTTCTTC.

The J gene is TRBJ1-2, the V gene TRBV19; D gene unclear. Between the trimmed V and J ends, which lost 6 bases and 1 base, there was a span of 12 bases. The germline CDR1 and CDR2 sequences are LNHDA and SQIVND (reference sequence). The CDR3 length is 14 residues. CDR3 DNA: TGTGCCAGTAGACTGCGGGTCCATAACTATGGCTACACCTTC. Amino acid sequence: CASRLRVHNYGYTF.

The chain combines TRBV30 with TRBJ1-3, with 7 bases fitting TRBD1. V shed 2 bases, J shed 1 base, and the junction held 5 bases outside the gene matches. CDR1 is GTSNPN and CDR2 is SVGIG in the germline V gene (reference sequence). There are 15 residues in the CDR3. The CDR3 sequence is CAWSLPGGSGNTIYF. CDR3 bases: TGTGCCTGGAGTCTACCAGGGGGTTCTGGAAACACCATATATTTT. Variable domain in full (rest from reference TRBV30 and TRBJ1-3): SQTIHQWPATLVQPVGSPLSLECTVEGTSNPNLYWYRQAAGRGLQLLFYSVGIGQISSEVPQNLSASRPQDRQFILSSKKLLLSDSGFYLCAWSLPGGSGNTIYFGEGSWLTVV.

The chain carries TRBV28 and TRBJ1-6; 10 bases agree with TRBD1. Losses at the gene ends were 10 bases for V and 8 bases for J; bases not matched to a gene: 8. The CDR3 spans 14 residues. Germline V gene data show CDR1 as MDHEN and CDR2 as SYDVKM. As DNA, the CDR3 is TGTGCCATCCGCTCCGGGACAGGGGATTCACCCCTCCACTTT. Its protein product is CAIRSGTGDSPLHF.

The chain carries TRBV7-6 and TRBJ2-1; 10 bases line up with TRBD2. Trimming removed 2 bases from V and 10 bases from J; junction bases left unmatched: 26. This CDR3 is 21 amino acids long. Germline assignment: CDR1 SGHVS and CDR2 FNYEAQ. The DNA for the CDR3 is TGTGCCAGCAGCTTATACCCCCCGGGGGTGCTAGCGGGAGAGGTCCAGGGGGAGCAGTTCTTC. Translating gives CASSLYPPGVLAGEVQGEQFF.

V is TRBV10-3 and J is TRBJ1-2, with 9 nucleotides matching TRBD1. The CDR3 loop spans 15 amino acids. Trimming removed 5 bases from V and 7 bases from J; junction bases left unmatched: 11. Per germline, CDR1 ENHRY and CDR2 SYGVKD. The CDR3 spells CAISPGTGKSGGYTF. CDR3 coding DNA: TGTGCCATCAGTCCAGGGACAGGGAAAAGCGGTGGCTACACCTTC.

This sequence joins TRBV19 and TRBJ2-3; TRBD2 agrees at 8 bases. The CDR3 has 15 residues. The V segment lost 3 bases and the J segment 8 bases; nucleotides outside the gene matches: 10. Germline CDR1 and CDR2: LNHDA and SQIVND (reference sequence). The CDR3 loop is CASSIAGGAWRTQYF. Written as DNA, the CDR3 is TGTGCCAGTAGTATCGCCGGGGGGGCGTGGCGTACGCAGTATTTT.

The V gene is TRBV5-6, the J gene TRBJ1-1; 7 bases are shared with TRBD1. The CDR3 totals 12 residues. Germline assignment: CDR1 SGHDT and CDR2 YYEEEE. V shed 0 bases and J 10 bases; nucleotides not matched to a gene: 3. CDR3 in DNA: TGTGCCAGCAGCTTGGGACAGGGATCAGCTTTCTTT. It specifies CASSLGQGSAFF.

J is TRBJ2-2 and V is TRBV7-2; no firm D call. The CDR3 length is 12 residues. The germline V and J ends were trimmed by 5 bases and 7 bases, with 8 bases remaining between them. From germline, CDR1 is SGHTA and CDR2 FQGNSA. The CDR3 region is CASSPRVGELFF. The CDR3, as DNA: TGTGCCAGCAGCCCCCGGGTCGGGGAGCTGTTTTTT.

The chain links TRBV27 to TRBJ2-1; D is possibly TRBD1 (5 bases). Germline values: CDR1 MNHEY, CDR2 SMNVEV (reference sequence). The ends were cut back, 2 bases at V and 4 bases at J, with 15 bases in the middle. The CDR3 length is 16 residues. The CDR3 bases are TGTGCCAGCAGTTTAAAGGACACCCCCGGGTACAATGAGCAGTTCTTC. Translating gives CASSLKDTPGYNEQFF.

This chain uses TRBV6-5 with TRBJ1-2; D gene ambiguous. Germline V gene data show CDR1 as MNHEY and CDR2 as SVGAGI. CDR3 size: 13 residues. V was shortened by 10 bases and J by 4 bases, with 16 bases between the two germline ends. CDR3 nucleotides: TGTGCCACAACCCGGGGATCTGGCTATGGCTACACCTTC. It codes for CATTRGSGYGYTF.

The genes are TRBV12-5 and TRBJ2-3; possible D gene TRBD1, 5 bases. CDR3 length equals 13 residues. Trimming removed 4 bases from V and 6 bases from J, with 11 bases in between. In germline, CDR1 is LGHNT, CDR2 FRNRAP. CDR3 nucleotide sequence: TGTGCTAGTGGTTCCTTCGCAGGGGATACGCAGTATTTT. It yields the protein CASGSFAGDTQYF.

This clone was detected only a few times. The chain combines TRBV7-2 with TRBJ2-3; weak D call: TRBD2 (6 bases). V shed 2 bases and J shed 0 bases, with 6 bases lying between them. CDR3 length: 14 residues. The germline CDR1 and CDR2 sequences are SGHTA and FQGNSA. CDR3 in DNA: TGTGCCAGCAGCTTAACTAGCAGCACAGATACGCAGTATTTT. It specifies CASSLTSSTDTQYF.

This rearrangement joins TRBV6-2 or TRBV6-3 to TRBJ2-5; TRBD2 might be the D (6 bases). The CDR3 runs to 16 residues. The V gene's germline CDR1 is MNHEY and CDR2 SVGEGT. Deletions cut 2 bases from V and 3 bases from J, with 16 bases between. CDR3: CASSYRQGGGKETQYF. The CDR3 DNA sequence: TGTGCCAGCAGTTACCGTCAGGGAGGCGGTAAAGAGACCCAGTACTTC.